A single T cell receptor (beta chain) is shown here with its context. Its target is not known. These data come from a study of T cell responses to AZD1222 COVID-19 vaccine. Study-wide points: A mostly white British donor set with more females was recruited, and clonal diversity was possibly underestimated. Recipients of two AZD1222 doses showed rising Spike-specific TCR breadth and depth. Only six AZD1222 recipients tested seropositive at baseline.

The CDR3 covers 16 residues. Germline loops: CDR1 GTSNPN, CDR2 SVGIG (reference sequence). V was clipped by 3 bases and J by 4 bases, with 19 bases between them. Libraries were prepared by immunoSEQ multiplex PCR; TCRdb keeps only in-frame clonotypes and omits some of them. The data hold about 150,000 clones, with around 90% observed a single time. This material consisted of peripheral blood, taken 28 days after the second AZD1222 dose. The TCR sequence derives from an adult who received the AZD1222 COVID-19 vaccine. This chain uses TRBV30 with TRBJ1-5; D remains unclear. For the CDR3, the DNA is TGTGCCTGGAGCCGAACGAGTGGGCTGGGGAATCAGCCCCAGCATTTT. Its protein is CAWSRTSGLGNQPQHF.